Listed here is a single TCR beta chain. The data were obtained in a study of blood T cell repertoires in COVID-19. About the research overall: Some COVID-19 samples were acute and others convalescent; all came from the United States, Italy and Spain. T cells, B-cell-depleted T cells, or PBMCs provided the cDNA or gDNA that served as material.

Authors' data handling: Estimated nucleated cell counts came from reference gene primer amplification. TCRdb's copy holds only in-frame clones and misses some; the assay was immunoSEQ multiplex PCR. D and trimming were read from the DNA, whereas the V and J calls and clone size are those reported in that table. The sample comprises about 68,000 clones, 86% of which are singletons, and over 7.5% rests with the top ten. Sequencing was carried out using peripheral blood. The sequence came from a man aged 25-40 years with acute or convalescent COVID-19.

CDR3 bases: TGTGCCAGCAGTATAGGGGGCCCGTACGAGCAGTACTTC. It is translated as CASSIGGPYEQYF. The V and J genes are TRBV2 and TRBJ2-7, with 7 bases that match TRBD1. Germline V gene data show CDR1 as SNHLY and CDR2 as FYNNEI. J gave up 4 bases and V 5 bases, and 5 bases lay outside the gene matches. The CDR3 totals 13 residues.